Sequencing of this T cell receptor beta chain was carried out in a study of T cell responses to AZD1222 COVID-19 vaccine. Study-level findings and limits: Only a handful of AZD1222 recipients, six or seven in all, had baseline seropositivity.

The data were produced by immunoSEQ multiplex PCR, yet TCRdb's version contains in-frame clones alone and is incomplete. Seen here are about 130,000 clones, over 75% observed once, and the top ten hold about 8%. The trim removed 1 base at V and 9 bases at J, leaving 13 bases unmatched. Per the germline V gene, CDR1 is SGHTA and CDR2 is FQGNSA. The CDR3 contains 17 residues. Concerning this clone: The antigen is not known.

V is TRBV7-2 and J is TRBJ2-1; 9 positions agree with TRBD1. This TCR derives from an adult in good health. The sequences come from peripheral blood, collected on day 0 of AZD1222 vaccination. This CDR3 reads CASSLGRVLGTGFEQFF. The CDR3 DNA reads TGTGCCAGCAGCTTAGGTCGAGTTTTGGGGACAGGGTTTGAGCAGTTCTTC. The full variable domain, completed using reference TRBV7-2 and TRBJ2-1, is GAGVSQSPSNKVTEKGKDVELRCDPISGHTALYWYRQSLGQGLEFLIYFQGNSAPDKSGLPSDRFSAERTGGSVSTLTIQRTQQEDSAVYLCASSLGRVLGTGFEQFFGPGTRLTVL.